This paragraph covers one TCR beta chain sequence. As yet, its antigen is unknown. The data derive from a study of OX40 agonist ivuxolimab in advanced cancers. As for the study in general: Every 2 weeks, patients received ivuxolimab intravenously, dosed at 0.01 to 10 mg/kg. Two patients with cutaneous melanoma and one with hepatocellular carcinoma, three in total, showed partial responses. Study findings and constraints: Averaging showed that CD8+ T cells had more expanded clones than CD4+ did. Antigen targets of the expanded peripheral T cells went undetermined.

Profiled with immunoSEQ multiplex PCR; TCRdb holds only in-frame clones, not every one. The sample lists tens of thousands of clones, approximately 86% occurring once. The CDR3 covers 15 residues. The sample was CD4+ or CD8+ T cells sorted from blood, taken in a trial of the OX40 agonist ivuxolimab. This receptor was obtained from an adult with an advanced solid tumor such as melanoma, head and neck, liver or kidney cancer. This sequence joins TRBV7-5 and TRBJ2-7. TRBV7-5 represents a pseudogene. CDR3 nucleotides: TGTGTCAGAAGCTCCAGCTGGGTAGAAGCCTACGAGCAGTACTTC. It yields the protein CVRSSSWVEAYEQYF.